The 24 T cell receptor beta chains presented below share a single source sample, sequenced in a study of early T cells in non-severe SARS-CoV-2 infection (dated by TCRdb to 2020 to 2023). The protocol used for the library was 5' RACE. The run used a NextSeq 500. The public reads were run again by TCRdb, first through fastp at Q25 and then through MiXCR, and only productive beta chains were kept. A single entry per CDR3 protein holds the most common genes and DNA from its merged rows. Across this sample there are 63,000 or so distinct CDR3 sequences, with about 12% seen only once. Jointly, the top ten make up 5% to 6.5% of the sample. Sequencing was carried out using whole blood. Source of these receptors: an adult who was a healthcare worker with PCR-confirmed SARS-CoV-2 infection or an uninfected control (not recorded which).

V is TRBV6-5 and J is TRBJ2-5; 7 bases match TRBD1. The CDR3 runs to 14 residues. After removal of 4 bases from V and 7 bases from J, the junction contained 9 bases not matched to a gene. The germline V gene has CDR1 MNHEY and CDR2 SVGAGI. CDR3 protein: CASSFLTGAGTQYF. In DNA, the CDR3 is TGTGCCAGCAGTTTCCTTACAGGGGCAGGGACCCAGTACTTC.

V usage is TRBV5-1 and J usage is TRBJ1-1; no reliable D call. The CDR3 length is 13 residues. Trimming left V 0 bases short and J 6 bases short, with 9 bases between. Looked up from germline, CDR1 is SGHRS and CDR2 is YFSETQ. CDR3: CASSLGGYAEAFF. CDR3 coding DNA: TGCGCCAGCAGCTTGGGGGGTTACGCTGAAGCTTTCTTT.

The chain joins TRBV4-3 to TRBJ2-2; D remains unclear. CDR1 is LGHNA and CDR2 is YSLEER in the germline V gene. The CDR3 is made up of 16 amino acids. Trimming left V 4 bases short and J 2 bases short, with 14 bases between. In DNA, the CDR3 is TGCGCCAGCAGCCTAGTTGTCTGCGACAACACCGGGGAGCTGTTTTTT. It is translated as CASSLVVCDNTGELFF.

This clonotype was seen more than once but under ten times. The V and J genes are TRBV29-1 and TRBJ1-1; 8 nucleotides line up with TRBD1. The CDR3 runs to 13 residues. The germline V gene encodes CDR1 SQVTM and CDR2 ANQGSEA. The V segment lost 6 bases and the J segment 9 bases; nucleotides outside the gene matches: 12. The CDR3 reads CSVGQGGAPKAFF. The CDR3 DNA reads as TGCAGCGTCGGACAGGGAGGAGCCCCGAAAGCTTTCTTT.

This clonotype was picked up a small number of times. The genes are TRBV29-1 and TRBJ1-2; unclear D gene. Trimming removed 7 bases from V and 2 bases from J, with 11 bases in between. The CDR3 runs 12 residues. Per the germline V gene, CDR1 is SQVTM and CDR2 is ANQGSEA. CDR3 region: CSDFLQNYGYTF. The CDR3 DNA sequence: TGCAGCGACTTCCTCCAGAACTATGGCTACACCTTC.

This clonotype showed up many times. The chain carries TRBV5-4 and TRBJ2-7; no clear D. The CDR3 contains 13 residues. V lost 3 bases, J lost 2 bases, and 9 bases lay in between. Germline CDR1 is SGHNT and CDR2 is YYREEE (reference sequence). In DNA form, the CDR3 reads TGTGCCAGCAGCTCCGACCCTACCTACGAGCAGTACTTC. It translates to CASSSDPTYEQYF.

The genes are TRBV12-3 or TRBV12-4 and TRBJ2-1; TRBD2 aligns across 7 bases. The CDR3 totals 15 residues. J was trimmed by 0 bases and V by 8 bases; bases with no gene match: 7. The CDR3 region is CASWGGLDSYNEQFF. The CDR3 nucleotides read TGTGCCAGCTGGGGGGGACTTGACTCCTACAATGAGCAGTTCTTC.

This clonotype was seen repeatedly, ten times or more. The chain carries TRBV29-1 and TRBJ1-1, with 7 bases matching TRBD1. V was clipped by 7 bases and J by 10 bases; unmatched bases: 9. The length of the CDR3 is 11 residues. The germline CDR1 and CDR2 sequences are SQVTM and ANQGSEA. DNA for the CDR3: TGCAGCGCCAGGGAGGGGGCTAGAGCTTTCTTT. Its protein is CSAREGARAFF.

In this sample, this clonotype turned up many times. Here the CDR3 DNA reads TGCGCCAGCAGCCAAGATCTTAGCGGGACGGTCGGGGAGCTGTTTTTT. Its protein product is CASSQDLSGTVGELFF. This chain joins TRBV4-3 and TRBJ2-2; 8 bases align to TRBD2. CDR1 and CDR2 (germline): LGHNA, YSLEER. With V trimmed by 0 bases and J by 7 bases, 7 bases remained unmatched. This CDR3 contains 16 residues.

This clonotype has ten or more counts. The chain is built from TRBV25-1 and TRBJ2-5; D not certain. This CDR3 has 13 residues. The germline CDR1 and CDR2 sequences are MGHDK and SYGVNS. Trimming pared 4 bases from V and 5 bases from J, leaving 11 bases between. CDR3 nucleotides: TGTGCCAGCAGTGCTGCAGTGAAGGAGACCCAGTACTTC. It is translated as CASSAAVKETQYF.

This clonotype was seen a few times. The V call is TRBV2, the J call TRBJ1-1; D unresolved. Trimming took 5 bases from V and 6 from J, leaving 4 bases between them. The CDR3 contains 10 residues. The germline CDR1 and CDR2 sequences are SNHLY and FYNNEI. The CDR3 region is CASSYAEAFF. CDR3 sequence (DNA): TGTGCCAGCAGTTACGCTGAAGCTTTCTTT.

In DNA form, the CDR3 reads TGTGCCAGCAGCTGGAATATAGCGGGAGCCTACAATGAGCAGTTCTTC. Its translation is CASSWNIAGAYNEQFF. The rearrangement links TRBV7-2 to TRBJ2-1; 9 positions agree with TRBD2. Germline V gives CDR1 SGHTA, CDR2 FQGNSA. The CDR3 loop spans 16 amino acids. J gave up 2 bases and V 4 bases, and 6 bases lay outside the gene matches.

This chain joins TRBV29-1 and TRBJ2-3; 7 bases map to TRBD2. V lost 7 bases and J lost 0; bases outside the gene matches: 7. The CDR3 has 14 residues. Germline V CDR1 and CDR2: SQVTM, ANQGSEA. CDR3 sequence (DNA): TGCAGCGATCTAGCGGATACTAGCACAGATACGCAGTATTTT. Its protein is CSDLADTSTDTQYF.

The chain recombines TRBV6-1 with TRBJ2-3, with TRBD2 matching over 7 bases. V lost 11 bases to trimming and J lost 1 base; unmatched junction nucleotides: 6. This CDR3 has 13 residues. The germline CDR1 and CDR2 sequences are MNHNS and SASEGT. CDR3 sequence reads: CALRAGGTDTQYF. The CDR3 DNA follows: TGTGCCCTGCGGGCGGGGGGCACAGATACGCAGTATTTT.

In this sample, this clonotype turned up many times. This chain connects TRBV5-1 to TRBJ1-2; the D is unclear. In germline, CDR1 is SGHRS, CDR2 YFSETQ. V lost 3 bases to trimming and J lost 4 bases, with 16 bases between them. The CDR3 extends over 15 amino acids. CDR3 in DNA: TGCGCCAGCAGCTCCGCGGGCACCCAATTCTATGGCTACACCTTC. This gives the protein CASSSAGTQFYGYTF.

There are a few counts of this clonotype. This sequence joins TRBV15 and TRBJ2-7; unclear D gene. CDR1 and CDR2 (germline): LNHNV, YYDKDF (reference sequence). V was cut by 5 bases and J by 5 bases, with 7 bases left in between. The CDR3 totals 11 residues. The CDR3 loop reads CATSEDHEQYF. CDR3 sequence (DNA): TGTGCCACCAGCGAGGACCACGAGCAGTACTTC.

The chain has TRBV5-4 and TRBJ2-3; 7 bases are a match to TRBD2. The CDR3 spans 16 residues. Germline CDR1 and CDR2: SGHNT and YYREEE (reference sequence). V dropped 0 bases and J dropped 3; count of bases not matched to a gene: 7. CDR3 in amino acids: CASSLEAGPETDTQYF. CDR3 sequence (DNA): TGTGCCAGCAGCTTGGAAGCGGGACCAGAGACAGATACGCAGTATTTT.

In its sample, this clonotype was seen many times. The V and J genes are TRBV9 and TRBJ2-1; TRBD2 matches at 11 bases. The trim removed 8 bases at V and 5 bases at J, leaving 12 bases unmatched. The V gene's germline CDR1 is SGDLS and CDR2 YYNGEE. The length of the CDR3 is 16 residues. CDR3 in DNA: TGTGCCAGTACTAGCGGGAGCTTTTCTAGTCACAATGAGCAGTTCTTC. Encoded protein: CASTSGSFSSHNEQFF.

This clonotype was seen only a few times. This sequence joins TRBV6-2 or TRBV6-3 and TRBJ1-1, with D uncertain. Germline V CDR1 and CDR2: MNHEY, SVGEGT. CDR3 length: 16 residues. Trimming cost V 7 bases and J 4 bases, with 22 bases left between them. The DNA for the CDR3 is TGTGCCAGCACCTACACCCCGGCTGCGATCCGCACTGAAGCTTTCTTT. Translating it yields CASTYTPAAIRTEAFF.

This CDR3 reads CSVTAGSPGELFF. CDR3 DNA sequence: TGCAGCGTAACCGCAGGGTCCCCCGGGGAGCTGTTTTTT. The V and J genes are TRBV29-1 and TRBJ2-2, with a weak D call TRBD1 (5 bases). CDR1 is SQVTM, CDR2 ANQGSEA, per germline. Deletions cut 6 bases from V and 6 bases from J, with 14 bases between. This CDR3 has 13 amino acids.

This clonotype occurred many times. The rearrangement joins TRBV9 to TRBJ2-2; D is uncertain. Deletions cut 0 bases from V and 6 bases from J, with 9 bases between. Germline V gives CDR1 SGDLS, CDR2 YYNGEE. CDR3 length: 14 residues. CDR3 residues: CASSVEQIAGELFF. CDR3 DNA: TGTGCCAGCAGCGTAGAACAGATCGCCGGGGAGCTGTTTTTT.

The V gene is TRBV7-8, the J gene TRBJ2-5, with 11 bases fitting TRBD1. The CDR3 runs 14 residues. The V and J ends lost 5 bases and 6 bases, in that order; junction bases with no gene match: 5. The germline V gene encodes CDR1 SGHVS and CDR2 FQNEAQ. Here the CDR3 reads CASSIGQGAKTQYF. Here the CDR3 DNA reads TGTGCCAGCAGCATTGGACAGGGGGCAAAGACCCAGTACTTC.

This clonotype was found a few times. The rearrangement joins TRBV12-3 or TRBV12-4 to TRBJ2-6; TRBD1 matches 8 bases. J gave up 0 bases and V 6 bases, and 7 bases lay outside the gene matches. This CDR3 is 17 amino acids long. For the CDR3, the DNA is TGTGCCAGCAGCCCCGGGACAGGTGTCTCTGGGGCCAACGTCCTGACTTTC. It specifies CASSPGTGVSGANVLTF.

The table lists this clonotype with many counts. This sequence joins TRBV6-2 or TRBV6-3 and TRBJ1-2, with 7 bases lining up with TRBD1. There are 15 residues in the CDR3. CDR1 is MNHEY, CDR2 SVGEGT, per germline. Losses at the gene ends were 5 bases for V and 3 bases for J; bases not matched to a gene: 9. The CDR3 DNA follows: TGTGCCAGCAGTCCCAGCGGGACAGCTTACTATGGCTACACCTTC. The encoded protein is CASSPSGTAYYGYTF.